What follows is one TCR beta chain and its context. TCRdb's copy holds only in-frame clones and misses some; the assay was immunoSEQ multiplex PCR. Here the sample spans 6,000 or so clones, around 87% being singletons. These data come from a study of memory CD8 T cells in hepatitis C reinfection. CDR1 and CDR2 (germline): MGHRA, YSYEKL. V was shortened by 2 bases and J by 3 bases, with 7 bases between the two germline ends. The length of the CDR3 is 13 residues. The time point here: pre-reinfection, 55 to 20 weeks before reinfection detection. The sorted cells went straight to TCR sequencing with no prior in vitro expansion.

The chain couples TRBV4-1 to TRBJ1-1; a weak D match, TRBD1 (5 bases). The specimen sequenced was naive CD8+ T cells sorted from blood. This receptor was obtained from a man aged 50 to 59 with hepatitis C virus infection. CDR3 sequence reads: CASSQQGYTEAFF. As DNA, the CDR3 is TGCGCCAGCAGCCAACAGGGATACACTGAAGCTTTCTTT.